Listed below are T cell receptor beta chains from one sample, sequenced in a study of T-cell memory formation after mild COVID-19. TCRdb ran MiXCR on the 5' RACE reads and lists one entry per CDR3 protein. Of approximately 270,000 distinct CDR3 sequences in the sample, roughly 17% are singletons; the top ten hold roughly 20%. Specimen: PBMCs or a T cell subset sorted from them (not recorded which). The receptors come from a man aged 18-30 years who had mild COVID-19 (a few samples of this study predate the infection). Cell type and time point are not known. Both conserved end residues are part of each CDR3. D genes are given only for firm matches. Clone size is stated in some rows and not others, as once, few, many or a class when expanded.

>TRBV25-1|few|TRBJ1-4|NA
TGTGCCAGCAAAAAAGAAGGGGGGAGTCCTTTTAATGAAAAACTGTTTTTT
CASKKEGGSPFNEKLFF
>TRBV11-1|few|TRBJ2-3|TRBD2
TGTGCCAGCAGCACCGGGGGCCGACTAGCGGGGGACACAGATACGCAGTATTTT
CASSTGGRLAGDTDTQYF
>TRBV6-5|few|TRBJ2-5|TRBD2
TGTGCCAGCAGCCGAACTAGCGGGGGGCCGTACCAAGAGACCCAGTACTTC
CASSRTSGGPYQETQYF
>TRBV12-3/TRBV12-4|NA|TRBJ2-5|NA
TGTGCCAGCAGTTTGGGGCAGGGCCTGAACCAGTACTTC
CASSLGQGLNQYF
>TRBV29-1|many|TRBJ2-3|NA
TGCGCAGGGGGCACAGATACGCAGTATTTT
CAGGTDTQYF
>TRBV7-9|NA|TRBJ2-7|NA
TGTGCCAGCAGCTTGCTAAAGGCCGGCGAGCAGTACTTC
CASSLLKAGEQYF
>TRBV12-3/TRBV12-4|many|TRBJ2-3|NA
TGTGCCAGCAGCTACCGGGGGGCGACAGATACGCAGTATTTT
CASSYRGATDTQYF
>TRBV3-1|few|TRBJ2-7|TRBD2
TGTGCCAGCAGCCACAGTAGCGGGGGGGCCTCCGGGCAGTACTTC
CASSHSSGGASGQYF
>TRBV29-1|NA|TRBJ2-7|NA
TGCAGCGTTGAAGAACAGGATCTCCGGAGGGAGCAGTACTTC
CSVEEQDLRREQYF
>TRBV7-2|NA|TRBJ2-3|NA
TGTGCCAGCAGCCTCCGACAGATCACAGATACGCAGTATTTT
CASSLRQITDTQYF
>TRBV13|NA|TRBJ1-1|NA
TGTGCCAGCAGCTTTTCCAGGGACACTGAAGCTTTCTTT
CASSFSRDTEAFF
>TRBV6-1|few|TRBJ1-5|NA
TGTGCCAGCATGGAGGATCAGCCCCAGCATTTT
CASMEDQPQHF
>TRBV7-6|few|TRBJ2-1|NA
TGTGCCAGCAGCCGGTGGGGGCCGGACAATGAGCAGTTCTTC
CASSRWGPDNEQFF
>TRBV6-5|few|TRBJ2-1|TRBD2
TGTGCCAGCAGTGGGGTAGCGGGGGGGCCGGCTGAGCAGTTCTTC
CASSGVAGGPAEQFF
>TRBV6-2/TRBV6-3|many|TRBJ1-5|NA
TGTGCCAGCAGCTGGGGGGCGCGGTATCAGCCCCAGCATTTT
CASSWGARYQPQHF
>TRBV4-3|few|TRBJ1-3|NA
TGCGCCAGCAGCCAGGGTACGATGGGGGGCTACCAACACTCTGGAAACACCATATATTTT
CASSQGTMGGYQHSGNTIYF
>TRBV7-2|few|TRBJ1-1|NA
TGTGCCAGCAGCTTTAGCGGGGCGGGGGGAACTGAAGCTTTCTTT
CASSFSGAGGTEAFF
>TRBV11-2|few|TRBJ1-5|NA
TGTGCCAGCAGCCCTGCAGGGGACGGGCAGCCCCAGCATTTT
CASSPAGDGQPQHF
>TRBV27|few|TRBJ2-1|NA
TGTGCCAGCAGTTTATTCTTCCGTTACAATGAGCAGTTCTTC
CASSLFFRYNEQFF
>TRBV6-5|few|TRBJ1-6|TRBD1
TGTGCCAGCAGGCAGGGGGTTTCACCCCTCCACTTT
CASRQGVSPLHF
>TRBV19|few|TRBJ2-2|TRBD2
TGTGCCAGTAGTAGAGGCCGACTAGCGACGAACACCGGGGAGCTGTTTTTT
CASSRGRLATNTGELFF
>TRBV5-1|few|TRBJ2-7|NA
TGCGCCAGCAGCTTGGGGCCTATGGGGGAGCAGTACTTC
CASSLGPMGEQYF